This T cell receptor beta chain was observed in a study of cytomegalovirus exposure and HLA in healthy donors. Study results and limitations: Three CMV-associated chains were confirmed in vitro to be specific for CMV antigens.

As regards this clone: Its antigen is still unknown.

Libraries were prepared by immunoSEQ multiplex PCR; TCRdb keeps only in-frame clonotypes and omits some of them. The sample holds about 150,000 clones, roughly nine tenths seen once. Sequenced: PBMCs. The sequence was collected from a woman under 30 in good health and CMV-seropositive.

CDR3 loop: CASSPLAGLQETQYF. CDR3 coding DNA: TGTGCCAGCAGCCCTTTAGCGGGACTCCAAGAGACCCAGTACTTC. V usage is TRBV7-9 and J usage is TRBJ2-5; TRBD2 matches 8 bases. CDR1 and CDR2 (germline): SEHNR, FQNEAQ (reference sequence). V was pared by 5 bases and J by 1 base, with 6 bases of the junction left unmatched. This CDR3 is built from 15 residues.